Following are 4 T cell receptor beta chains from one sample sequenced in a study of response to subunit inactivated influenza vaccine. TCRdb ran MiXCR on the RT-PCR reads and lists one entry per CDR3 protein. Among 860,000 or so distinct CDR3 sequences, less than 25% were seen once, and the ten largest hold roughly 10%. This specimen consisted of PBMCs from blood, obtained 4 to 6 days after vaccination. These receptors originate from a man aged 50-59 years who received an inactivated influenza vaccine.

The chain is built from TRBV20-1 and TRBJ2-1; TRBD1 aligns across 8 bases. This CDR3 region has 15 residues. Looked up from germline, CDR1 is DFQATT and CDR2 is SNEGSKA (reference sequence). V dropped 6 bases and J dropped 4; count of bases not matched to a gene: 11. CDR3 protein: CSAIPAGGPYNEQFF. The DNA for the CDR3 is TGCAGTGCCATCCCGGCAGGGGGCCCGTACAATGAGCAGTTCTTC.

This clonotype was observed a few times. The CDR3 loop reads CSAYATATYGYTF. As DNA, the CDR3 is TGCAGTGCGTACGCCACGGCGACCTATGGCTACACCTTC. V is TRBV20-1 and J is TRBJ1-2; D is undetermined. Germline values: CDR1 DFQATT, CDR2 SNEGSKA (reference sequence). V gave up 6 bases and J gave up 4 bases, with 15 bases separating them. The CDR3 length is 13 residues.

This clonotype was picked up one time. The chain employs TRBV7-9 and TRBJ2-4, with D perhaps assigned TRBD1 or TRBD2 (5 bases each). V lost 5 bases and J 0 bases, leaving 17 bases between the germline ends. CDR1 is SEHNR, CDR2 FQNEAQ, per germline (reference sequence). The CDR3 has 17 residues. CDR3 sequence: CASSPAQGGLAKNIQYF. The CDR3 DNA is TGTGCCAGCAGCCCTGCCCAGGGCGGGTTAGCCAAAAACATTCAGTACTTC.

The sample holds a few counts of this clonotype. V is TRBV15 and J is TRBJ1-2; D unresolved. This CDR3 comprises 15 residues. The germline gives CDR1 LNHNV, CDR2 YYDKDF (reference sequence). Trimming took 0 bases from V and 4 from J, leaving 12 bases between them. Here the CDR3 reads CATSRDSAWGYGYTF. The CDR3 DNA follows: TGTGCCACCAGCAGAGATTCGGCTTGGGGCTATGGCTACACCTTC.